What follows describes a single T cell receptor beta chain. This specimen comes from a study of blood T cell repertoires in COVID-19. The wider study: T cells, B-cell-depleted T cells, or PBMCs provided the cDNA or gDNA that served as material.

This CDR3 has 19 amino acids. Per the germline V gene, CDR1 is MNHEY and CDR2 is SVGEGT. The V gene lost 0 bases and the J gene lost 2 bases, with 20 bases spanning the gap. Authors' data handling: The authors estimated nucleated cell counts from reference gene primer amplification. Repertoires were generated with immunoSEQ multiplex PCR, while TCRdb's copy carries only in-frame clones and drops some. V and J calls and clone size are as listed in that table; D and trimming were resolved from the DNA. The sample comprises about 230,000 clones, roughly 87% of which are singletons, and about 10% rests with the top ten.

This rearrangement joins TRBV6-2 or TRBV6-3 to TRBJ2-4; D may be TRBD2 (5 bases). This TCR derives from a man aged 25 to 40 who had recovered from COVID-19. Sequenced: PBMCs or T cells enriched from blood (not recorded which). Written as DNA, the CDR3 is TGTGCCAGCAGTTACTCCCCGGGCAGAGGGTACGTTTCCAAAAACATTCAGTACTTC. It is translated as CASSYSPGRGYVSKNIQYF.